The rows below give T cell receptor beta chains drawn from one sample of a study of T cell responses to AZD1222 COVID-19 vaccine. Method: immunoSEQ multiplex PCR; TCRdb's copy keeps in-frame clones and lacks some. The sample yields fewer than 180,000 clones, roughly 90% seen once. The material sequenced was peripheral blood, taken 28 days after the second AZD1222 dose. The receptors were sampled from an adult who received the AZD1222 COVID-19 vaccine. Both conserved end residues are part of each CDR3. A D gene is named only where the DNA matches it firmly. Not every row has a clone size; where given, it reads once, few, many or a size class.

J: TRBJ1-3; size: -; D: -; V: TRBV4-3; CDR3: CASSQDDSRSGNTIYF; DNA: TGCGCCAGCAGCCAAGATGACTCACGGTCGGGAAACACCATATATTTT
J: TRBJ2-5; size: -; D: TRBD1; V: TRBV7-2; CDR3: CASSLWTGETQYF; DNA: TGTGCCAGCAGCCTATGGACAGGGGAGACCCAGTACTTC
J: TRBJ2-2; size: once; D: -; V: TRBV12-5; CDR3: CASAPTDWSGELFF; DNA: TGTGCTAGTGCCCCGACCGATTGGTCCGGGGAGCTGTTTTTT
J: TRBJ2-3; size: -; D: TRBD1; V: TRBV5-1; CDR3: CASRPTGQTDTQYF; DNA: TGCGCCAGCAGACCGACAGGGCAAACAGATACGCAGTATTTT
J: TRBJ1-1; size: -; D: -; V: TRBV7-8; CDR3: CASSLLVNTEAFF; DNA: TGTGCCAGCAGCTTACTGGTGAACACTGAAGCTTTCTTT
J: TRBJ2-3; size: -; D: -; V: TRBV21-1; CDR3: CASSKDGASRYTQYF; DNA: TGTGCCAGCAGCAAAGACGGGGCTAGCAGGTATACGCAGTATTTT
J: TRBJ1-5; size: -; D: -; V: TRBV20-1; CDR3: CSASPQGISNQPQHF; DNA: TGCAGTGCTAGTCCCCAGGGAATCAGCAATCAGCCCCAGCATTTT
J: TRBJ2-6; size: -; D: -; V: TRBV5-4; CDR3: CASSRDTSGANVLTF; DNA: TGTGCCAGCAGCCGCGACACCTCTGGGGCCAACGTCCTGACTTTC
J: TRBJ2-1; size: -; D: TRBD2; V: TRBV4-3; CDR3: CASSQDRGRVEQFF; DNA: TGCGCCAGCAGCCAAGATCGTGGGAGGGTCGAGCAGTTCTTC
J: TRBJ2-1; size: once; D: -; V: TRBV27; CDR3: CASQSGGSYNEQFF; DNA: TGTGCCAGTCAGTCAGGAGGGTCCTACAATGAGCAGTTCTTC
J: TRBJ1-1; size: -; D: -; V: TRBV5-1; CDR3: CASSRRGMNTEAFF; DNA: TGCGCCAGCAGCCGCCGAGGGATGAACACTGAAGCTTTCTTT
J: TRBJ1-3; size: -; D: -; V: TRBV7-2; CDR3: CASSLIPPTSSGNTIYF; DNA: TGTGCCAGCAGCTTAATACCCCCGACAAGCTCTGGAAACACCATATATTTT
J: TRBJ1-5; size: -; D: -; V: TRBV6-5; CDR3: CASGREQGGQPQHF; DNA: TGTGCCAGCGGGAGAGAGCAGGGTGGACAGCCCCAGCATTTT
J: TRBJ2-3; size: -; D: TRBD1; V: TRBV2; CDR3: CASRQGVGPVTDTQYF; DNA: TGTGCCAGCAGACAGGGGGTAGGGCCAGTCACAGATACGCAGTATTTT
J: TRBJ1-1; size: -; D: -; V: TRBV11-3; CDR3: CASSPKRVPGVTEAFF; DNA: TGTGCCAGCAGCCCGAAAAGGGTCCCGGGAGTCACTGAAGCTTTCTTT
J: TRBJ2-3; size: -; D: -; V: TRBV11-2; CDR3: CASSLKVRSPSTDTQYF; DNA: TGTGCCAGCAGCTTAAAAGTCCGCTCACCTAGCACAGATACGCAGTATTTT
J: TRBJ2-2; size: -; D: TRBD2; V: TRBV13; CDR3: CASSSAAVAGGPSTGELFF; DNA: TGTGCCAGCAGCTCCGCCGCAGTAGCGGGAGGGCCTAGCACCGGGGAGCTGTTTTTT
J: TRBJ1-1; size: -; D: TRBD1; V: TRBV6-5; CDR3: CASRRQGLNTEAFF; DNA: TGTGCCAGCAGGAGACAGGGCCTGAACACTGAAGCTTTCTTT
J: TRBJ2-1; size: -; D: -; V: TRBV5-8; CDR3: CASSLVRRNEQFF; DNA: TGTGCCAGCAGCTTGGTACGGAGGAATGAGCAGTTCTTC
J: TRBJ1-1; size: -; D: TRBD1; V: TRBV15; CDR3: CATSRDRTGAEAFF; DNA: TGTGCCACCAGCAGAGATAGGACAGGGGCTGAAGCTTTCTTT
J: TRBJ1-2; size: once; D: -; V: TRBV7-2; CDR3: CASSLVGGVKNGYTF; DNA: TGTGCCAGCAGCTTAGTAGGAGGGGTGAAGAATGGCTACACCTTC
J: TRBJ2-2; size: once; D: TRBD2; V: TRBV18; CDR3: CASSPEGLIGNHGELFF; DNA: TGTGCCAGCTCACCGGAGGGACTAATCGGGAATCACGGGGAGCTGTTTTTT
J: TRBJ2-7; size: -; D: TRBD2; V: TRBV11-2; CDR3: CASSLNVGGRSYEQYF; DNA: TGTGCCAGCAGCTTAAATGTAGGCGGGAGGTCCTACGAGCAGTACTTC
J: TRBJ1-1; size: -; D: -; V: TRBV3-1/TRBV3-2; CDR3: CASSSQTGATEAFF; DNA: TGTGCCAGCAGCTCCCAAACAGGTGCCACTGAAGCTTTCTTT
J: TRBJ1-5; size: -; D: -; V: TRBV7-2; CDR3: CASSLGLGRDQPQHF; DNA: TGTGCCAGCAGCTTGGGTCTAGGTCGGGATCAGCCCCAGCATTTT
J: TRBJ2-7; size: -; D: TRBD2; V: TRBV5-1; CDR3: CASSELGSLLAGVHEQYF; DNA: TGCGCCAGCAGCGAGTTGGGGAGTCTGCTAGCGGGAGTCCACGAGCAGTACTTC
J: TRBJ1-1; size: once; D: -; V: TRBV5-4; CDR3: CASNHFSRGVNTEAFF; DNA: TGTGCCAGCAACCACTTTTCACGGGGGGTGAACACTGAAGCTTTCTTT
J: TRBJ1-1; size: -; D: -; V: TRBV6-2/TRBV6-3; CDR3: CASSYGGNTEAFF; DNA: TGTGCCAGCAGTTATGGGGGGAACACTGAAGCTTTCTTT
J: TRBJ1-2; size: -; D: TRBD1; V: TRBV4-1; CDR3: CASSHLTEGQGGGYTF; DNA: TGCGCCAGCAGCCATCTTACGGAGGGACAGGGGGGCGGCTACACCTTC
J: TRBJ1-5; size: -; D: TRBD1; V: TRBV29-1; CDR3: CSVVFGTGDNQPQHF; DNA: TGCAGCGTTGTGTTCGGGACAGGGGACAATCAGCCCCAGCATTTT
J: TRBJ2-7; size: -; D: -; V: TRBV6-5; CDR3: CASSDFSYEQYF; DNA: TGTGCCAGCTCGGACTTCTCCTACGAGCAGTACTTC
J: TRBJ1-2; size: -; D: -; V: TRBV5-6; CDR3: CASSLSRYYNYGYTF; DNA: TGTGCCAGCAGCTTGAGCCGATATTATAACTATGGCTACACCTTC
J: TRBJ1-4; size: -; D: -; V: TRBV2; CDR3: CASSPLTGTNEKLFF; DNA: TGTGCCAGCAGTCCCCTGACAGGCACTAATGAAAAACTGTTTTTT
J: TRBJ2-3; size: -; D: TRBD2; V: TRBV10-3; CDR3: CAISGLAGEGTDTQYF; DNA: TGTGCCATCAGTGGACTAGCGGGAGAGGGCACAGATACGCAGTATTTT
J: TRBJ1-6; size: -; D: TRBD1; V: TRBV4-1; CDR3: CASSQDLFGLDRGISPLHF; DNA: TGCGCCAGCAGCCAAGATCTATTCGGTCTGGACAGGGGGATCTCACCCCTCCACTTT
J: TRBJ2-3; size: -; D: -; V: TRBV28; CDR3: CASSLTSTDTQYF; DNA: TGTGCCAGCAGTTTGACGAGCACAGATACGCAGTATTTT
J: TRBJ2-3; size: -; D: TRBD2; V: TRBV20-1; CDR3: CSASTTSGRTDTQYF; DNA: TGCAGTGCTAGTACGACTAGCGGCCGCACAGATACGCAGTATTTT
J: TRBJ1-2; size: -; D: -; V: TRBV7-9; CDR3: CASSFKGPYGYTF; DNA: TGTGCCAGCAGCTTCAAGGGACCCTATGGCTACACCTTC
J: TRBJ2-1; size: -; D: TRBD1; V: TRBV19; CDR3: CASGVTGGREQFF; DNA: TGTGCCAGTGGGGTGACAGGGGGTCGTGAGCAGTTCTTC
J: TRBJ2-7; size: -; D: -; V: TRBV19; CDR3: CASSSRDGNDEQYF; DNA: TGTGCCAGTAGTTCCCGGGACGGGAACGACGAGCAGTACTTC
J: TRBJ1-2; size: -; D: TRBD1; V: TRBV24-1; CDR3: CATSDWPGQGAIGYTF; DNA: TGTGCCACCAGTGATTGGCCGGGACAGGGGGCGATTGGCTACACCTTC
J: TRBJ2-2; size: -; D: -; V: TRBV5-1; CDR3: CASSLLTNTGELFF; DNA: TGCGCCAGCAGCTTGTTAACGAACACCGGGGAGCTGTTTTTT
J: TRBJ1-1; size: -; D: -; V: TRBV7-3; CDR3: CASSLLRVNTEAFF; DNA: TGTGCCAGCAGCTTACTCAGGGTGAACACTGAAGCTTTCTTT
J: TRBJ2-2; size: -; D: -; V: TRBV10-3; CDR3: CAIESGNTGELFF; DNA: TGTGCCATTGAAAGCGGGAACACCGGGGAGCTGTTTTTT
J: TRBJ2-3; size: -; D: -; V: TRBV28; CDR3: CASSFSVLAPDTQYF; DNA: TGTGCCAGCAGTTTCTCCGTCTTAGCGCCAGATACGCAGTATTTT
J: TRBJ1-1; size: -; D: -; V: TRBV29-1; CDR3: CSVEYRNMNTEAFF; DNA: TGCAGCGTTGAATACAGAAACATGAACACTGAAGCTTTCTTT
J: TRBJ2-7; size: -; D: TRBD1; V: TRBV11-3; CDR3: CASSVRFGQGNYEQYF; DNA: TGTGCCAGCAGCGTACGATTCGGACAGGGGAATTACGAGCAGTACTTC
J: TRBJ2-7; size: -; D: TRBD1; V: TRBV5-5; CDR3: CASSPWTGSYEQYF; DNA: TGTGCCAGCAGCCCGTGGACAGGGTCCTACGAGCAGTACTTC
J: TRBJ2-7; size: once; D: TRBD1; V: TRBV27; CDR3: CASSLLTGGIGDEQYF; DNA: TGTGCCAGCAGTTTACTTACAGGGGGCATCGGGGACGAGCAGTACTTC
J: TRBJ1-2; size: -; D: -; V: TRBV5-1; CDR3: CASSWGVGSYGYTF; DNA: TGCGCCAGCAGCTGGGGGGTTGGGAGCTATGGCTACACCTTC
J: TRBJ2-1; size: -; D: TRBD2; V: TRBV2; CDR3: CASSARLADTYNEQFF; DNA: TGTGCCAGCAGCGCTCGACTAGCGGACACATACAATGAGCAGTTCTTC